This T cell receptor (beta chain) was retrieved from a study of OX40 agonist ivuxolimab in advanced cancers. On the study more broadly: Patients were given ivuxolimab, an antibody that agonizes OX40 (CD134).

The protocol was immunoSEQ multiplex PCR, while the TCRdb copy is restricted to in-frame clones and leaves out a portion. This sample has 55,000 to 65,000 clones, with about nine tenths found just once. Germline loops: CDR1 SGHTA, CDR2 FQGNSA. V shed 1 base and J 5 bases; nucleotides not matched to a gene: 6. The CDR3 has 16 amino acids. Here the sequenced sample was CD4+ or CD8+ T cells sorted from blood, taken in a trial of the OX40 agonist ivuxolimab. The TCR originated in an adult with an advanced solid tumor such as melanoma, head and neck, liver or kidney cancer. V gene TRBV7-2 combines with J gene TRBJ1-4; 8 nucleotides align to TRBD1. CDR3 in amino acids: CASSLGRGQFNEKLFF. The CDR3 DNA reads TGTGCCAGCAGCTTAGGCAGGGGGCAATTCAATGAAAAACTGTTTTTT.